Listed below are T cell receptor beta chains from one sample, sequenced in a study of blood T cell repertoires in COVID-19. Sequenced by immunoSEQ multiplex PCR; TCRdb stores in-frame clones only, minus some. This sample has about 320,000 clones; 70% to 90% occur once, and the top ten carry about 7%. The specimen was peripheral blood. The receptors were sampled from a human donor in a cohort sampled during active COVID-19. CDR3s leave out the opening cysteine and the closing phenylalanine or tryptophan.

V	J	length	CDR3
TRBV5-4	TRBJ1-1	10	ASSQINTEAF
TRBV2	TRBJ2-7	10	ASRGDTSEQY
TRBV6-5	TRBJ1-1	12	ASTLLSGNTEAF
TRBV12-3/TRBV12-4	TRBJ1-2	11	ASLTRVNYGYT
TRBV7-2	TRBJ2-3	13	ASSLFGQSTDTQY
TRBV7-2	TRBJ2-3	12	ASSGGGSTDTQY
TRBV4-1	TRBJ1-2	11	ASSQASHYGYT
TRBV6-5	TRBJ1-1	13	ASSSLESRDRVTF
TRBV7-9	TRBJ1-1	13	ASSRRSGEGAEAF
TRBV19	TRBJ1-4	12	ASSIGGTGEKLF
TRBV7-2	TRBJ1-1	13	ASSLRGQGFSEAF
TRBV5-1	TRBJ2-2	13	ASSFFQGNTGELF
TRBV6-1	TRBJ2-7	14	ASSEGGGDFSYEQY
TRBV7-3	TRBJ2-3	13	ASSTTAGLTDTQY
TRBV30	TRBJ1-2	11	AWSLQQSYGYT
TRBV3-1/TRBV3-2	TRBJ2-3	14	ASSHLDRVGTDTQY
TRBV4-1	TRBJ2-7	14	ASSQPGQGFSYEQY
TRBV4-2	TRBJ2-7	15	ASSQEGPPGGSYEQY
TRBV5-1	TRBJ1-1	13	ASSMPQRRTSEAF